This T cell receptor (beta chain) was recorded in a study of blood T cell repertoires in COVID-19. Per the germline V gene, CDR1 is ENHRY and CDR2 is SYGVKD. This CDR3 spans 17 amino acids. The ends were cut back, 4 bases at V and 2 bases at J, with 20 bases in the middle. Profiled with immunoSEQ multiplex PCR; TCRdb holds only in-frame clones, not every one. The table shows 280,000 or so clones, with roughly 90% occurring only once. This chain uses TRBV10-3 with TRBJ1-1; tentatively, D is TRBD1 (5 bases). The clonotype comes from a woman aged 18-30 years with acute COVID-19. Material for sequencing was PBMCs or T cells enriched from blood (not recorded which). CDR3 nucleotide sequence: TGTGCCATCAGTGGGGGCACCCGTGACCCTCTTAACACTGAAGCTTTCTTT. Translated, it gives CAISGGTRDPLNTEAFF.